This TCR beta chain was identified in a study of blood T cells in healthy people across ages (dated by TCRdb to about 2015). In the study overall: Template switching captured roughly one uniquely barcoded TCR beta cDNA molecule per two T cells in model experiments. Using deep sequencing normalized with unique cDNA molecular identifiers, the study measured how TCR beta repertoire diversity changes with age. Donors were grouped into four age groups: young (average roughly 17 years), middle-aged (over 35), aged (62) and long-lived (roughly 80). Using the same blood draw, the study looked at two additional independent replicas of 1 million unique cDNA reads for two donors, one aged 18 to 29 and the other aged 80 or older.

The CDR3 sequence holds 12 residues, the cysteine and phenylalanine included. The read is trimmed to its CDR3 DNA, 36 bases read in frame from base 1. Trimming removed 4 bases from V and 8 bases from J, leaving 12 bases between the germline ends. For CDR1 and CDR2, the germline V gene lists SGHRS and YFSETQ. Libraries were prepared through 5' RACE. Sequencing relied on an Illumina HiSeq 2500. A second PCR of roughly 6 to 11 cycles was run with a J-beta primer mix and a sample-barcoded 5' primer. A template-switch 5' adaptor carrying 12 random nucleotides introduced a unique molecular identifier onto each TCR beta cDNA molecule. Each sample yielded at least 3 million CDR3-containing paired-end reads. First-strand cDNA was synthesized from all RNA with the Mint cDNA synthesis kit, primed by a TRBC-specific oligonucleotide. Following uracil-DNA glycosylase treatment, all cDNA underwent a first 18-cycle PCR with the universal primers M1SS and BC2_uni_R. The original pipeline was this. Normalization of each sample was performed by random selection of 1 million high-quality reads, each carrying a distinct molecular identifier. Reads sharing molecular identifiers were discarded rather than binned into consensus sequences. MiTCR, set to a Q25 quality threshold and the strictest error-elimination algorithm, was used for CDR3 identification, clonotype clustering and error correction. Lower-bound total TCR beta diversity was estimated with a nonparametric unseen species model using Euler transformation. TCRdb redid the processing of the public reads, applying fastp at Q25 and MiXCR, and retained in-frame beta chains. CDR3 protein sequences are deduplicated, and each keeps its most common genes and DNA. These V and J calls originate from TCRdb's pipeline instead of the authors' own analysis. This sample is represented by around 1,000,000 distinct CDR3 sequences; 20% to 25% of them were singletons. Clones ranked in the top ten supply about 0.69% of the sample.

In this sample, this clonotype turned up a few times. There is no known antigen for this receptor. One base away there is no much larger clone; base qualities are not given. Donors were a few dozen systemically healthy Caucasian individuals from Russia aged roughly 6 to 95 years. Each donor gave ten milliliters of peripheral blood, collected into EDTA-treated Vacutainer tubes. Ficoll-Paque density-gradient centrifugation was used to isolate PBMCs, with at least 7 million obtained per sample. Total RNA was extracted from PBMCs with Trizol reagent, with at least 6 micrograms obtained per sample. The percentages of naive CD45RAhigh/CD27high T cells were determined by flow cytometry on a PBMC aliquot from every donor. General study outcomes and caveats: Estimates of total diversity based on one million sequenced T cells were considered lower bounds and underestimates. Compared with the aged group, the long-lived group had more naive CD4+ T cells, fewer expanded clones and increased TCR diversity, a pattern suggesting age selection. As age increased, observed TCR beta diversity per million T cells dropped in a roughly linear way, and a significant reduction was already evident by age about 40. Since profiling was done on bulk unsorted PBMCs, naive and antigen-experienced compartments could not be conclusively compared. The CMV infection status of donors was not known, potentially confounding age-related changes in expanded clonotypes. Observed TCR beta diversity correlated strongly with the percentage of naive T cells measured by flow cytometry.

These data also featured in a second study, about T cells of mothers and their children. The second study also describes: The donors were nine systemically healthy Caucasian individuals, made up of three mothers and their six children. cDNA synthesis used all of the extracted RNA, with around 1.4 ug of RNA in each 15 ul reaction. In the second PCR, the M1S primer introduced both the sample barcodes and 2-4 random nucleotides. More than 8.5 million TCR beta CDR3 reads were obtained from each mother, and roughly 3 million reads were obtained from each child. Thymic selection similarly shapes TCR recombination output in related and unrelated pairs, with minor effect from inherited differences. Normalized repertoire overlap was always slightly but never significantly higher in related than unrelated mother-child pairs. No persistent microchimeric T cell clones were detected, at a sensitivity of 90 to 100 clones per million clonotypes. Deep NGS was used in the study to compare the TCR beta repertoires of mothers and children and to look for features that separate related mother-child pairs from unrelated individuals. On average, the children were about 10 +/- 4 years old, while the mothers were about 40 +/- 4 years old. After adapter ligation with NEBNext reagents, the libraries were sequenced on Illumina HiSeq 2000 with 100+100 nt paired-end reads. Mother and child libraries were prepared a month apart and sequenced in separate runs to prevent cross-contamination. For each donor, somewhere between about 450,000 and 2,000,000 distinct TCR beta clonotypes were identified. Naive TCR beta clonotypes were estimated from low-frequency clonotypes matched to each donor's FACS-determined naive share, without sorting.

This sequence originates from a girl aged 2 to 10 in good health. Sequencing was done on a sample of blood. Recombination linked TRBV5-1 to TRBJ1-2; the D gene is possibly TRBD1, with 6 bases matching. The CDR3 amino acid sequence is: CASSDPGVGYTF. The sequenced DNA is TGCGCCAGCAGCGATCCAGGGGTCGGCTACACCTTC.